Below, one TCR beta chain is given with its context. This record comes from a study of blood T cell repertoires in COVID-19. Under the authors' procedure: Reference gene primer amplification gave estimated nucleated cell counts. Clones were sequenced by immunoSEQ multiplex PCR, and TCRdb holds only the in-frame ones, with some missing. V, J and clone size are those of that table, while D and trimming were read from the DNA. This repertoire shows over 60,000 clones, around 80% found once; its top ten account for roughly 9.7%. Germline V gene sequence: CDR1 MNHNS, CDR2 SASEGT. The CDR3 has 15 residues. Trimming took 1 base from V and 5 from J, leaving 11 bases between them.

The origin of this receptor is a human donor in a cohort sampled during active COVID-19. The V gene is TRBV6-1, the J gene TRBJ2-2, with a weak D call TRBD2 (6 bases). Sequencing was performed on peripheral blood. The chain's CDR3 is CASSEGGSGTGELFF. CDR3 sequence (DNA): TGTGCCAGCAGTGAAGGTGGTAGCGGTACCGGGGAGCTGTTTTTT.